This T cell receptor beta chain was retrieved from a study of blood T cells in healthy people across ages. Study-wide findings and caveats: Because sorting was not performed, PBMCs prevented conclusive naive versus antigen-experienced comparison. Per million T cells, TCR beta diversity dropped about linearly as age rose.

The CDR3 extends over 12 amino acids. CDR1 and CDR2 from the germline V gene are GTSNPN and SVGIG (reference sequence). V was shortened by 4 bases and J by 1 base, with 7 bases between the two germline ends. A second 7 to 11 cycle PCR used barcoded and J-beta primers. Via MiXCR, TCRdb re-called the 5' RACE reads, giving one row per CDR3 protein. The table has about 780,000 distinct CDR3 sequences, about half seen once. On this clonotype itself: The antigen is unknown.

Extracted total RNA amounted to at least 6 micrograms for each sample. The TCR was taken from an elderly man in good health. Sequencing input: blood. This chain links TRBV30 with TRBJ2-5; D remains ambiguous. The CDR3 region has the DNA TGTGCCTGGAATTCTGGCCAAGAGACCCAGTACTTC. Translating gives CAWNSGQETQYF.